This T cell receptor (beta chain) appears in the sequencing data of a study of T cells in Graves' hyperthyroidism and ophthalmopathy. RNA transcripts served as the template for amplifying TCR beta CDR3 regions. RT-PCR in the first round (using the HTBI primer set) targeted the TCR CDR3. Using its own MiXCR run on the multiplex PCR reads, TCRdb lists one record per CDR3 protein. Of fewer than 350,000 distinct CDR3 sequences listed, 13% to 15% are singletons. Germline CDR1 is LNHDA and CDR2 is SQIVND (reference sequence). This CDR3 has 13 amino acids. Trimming took 6 bases from V and 6 from J; bases not matched to a gene: 6.

The sequencing input was blood. The TCR sequence derives from a woman aged 45-65 years with Graves' hyperthyroidism that later progressed to Graves' ophthalmopathy. The rearrangement links TRBV19 to TRBJ2-5; 8 bases agree with TRBD1. The CDR3 sequence is CASRGTGGKTQYF. The CDR3 coding sequence is TGTGCCAGTAGGGGAACAGGGGGAAAGACCCAGTACTTC.